This TCR beta chain was sequenced for a study of blood T cell repertoires in COVID-19. The CDR3 runs 13 residues. From germline, CDR1 is GTSNPN and CDR2 SVGIG (reference sequence). V lost 2 bases and J lost 4, with 11 bases in between. Original handling: How many nucleated cells were present was estimated from reference gene primer amplification. Profiled with immunoSEQ multiplex PCR; TCRdb holds only in-frame clones, not every one. V, J and clone size reflect that table, while D and trimming were determined from the DNA. The sample shows around 78,000 clones, around 86% of them seen only once. This chain connects TRBV30 to TRBJ1-1, with D possibly matching TRBD1 (6 bases). The sample consisted of peripheral blood. This receptor was identified in a man between 65 and 80 years old with active or convalescent COVID-19. The CDR3 DNA sequence: TGTGCCTGGAGTCCGGGAGGGGGCACTGAAGCTTTCTTT. Protein product: CAWSPGGGTEAFF.